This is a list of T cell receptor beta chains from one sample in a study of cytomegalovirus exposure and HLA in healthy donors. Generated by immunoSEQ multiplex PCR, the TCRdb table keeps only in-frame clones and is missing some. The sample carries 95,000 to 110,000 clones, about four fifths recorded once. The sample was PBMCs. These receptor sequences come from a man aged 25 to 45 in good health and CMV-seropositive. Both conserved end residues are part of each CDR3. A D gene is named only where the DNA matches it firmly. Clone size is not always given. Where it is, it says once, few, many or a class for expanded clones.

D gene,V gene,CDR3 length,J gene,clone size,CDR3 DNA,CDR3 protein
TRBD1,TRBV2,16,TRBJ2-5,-,TGTGCCGGAGACAGGGGGCGCATTGATGTTGAAGAGACCCAGTACTTC,CAGDRGRIDVEETQYF
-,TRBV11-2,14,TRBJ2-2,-,TGTGCCAGCAGCTTAGGCCGGTTTACCGGGGAGCTGTTTTTT,CASSLGRFTGELFF
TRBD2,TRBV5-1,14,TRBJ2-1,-,TGCGCCAGCAGCTTCGTGGGGGGGAACAATGAGCAGTTCTTC,CASSFVGGNNEQFF
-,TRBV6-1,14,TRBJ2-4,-,TGTGCCAGCAGTGACAGCTATGTTAAAAACAGTCAGTACTTC,CASSDSYVKNSQYF
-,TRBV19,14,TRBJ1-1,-,TGTGCCAGTAGTATCAGGGGTGGGGGCACTGAAGCTTTCTTT,CASSIRGGGTEAFF
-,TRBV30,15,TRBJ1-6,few,TGTGCCTGGAGTCGTCAGGGCTCCTATAATTCACCCCTCCACTTT,CAWSRQGSYNSPLHF
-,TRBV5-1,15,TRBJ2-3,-,TGCGCCAGCAGCTTGGGGCTAGCGAGTGGAAATACGCAGTATTTT,CASSLGLASGNTQYF
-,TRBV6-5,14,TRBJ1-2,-,TGTGCCAGCAGTTACGGATCCGGGAACTATGGCTACACCTTC,CASSYGSGNYGYTF
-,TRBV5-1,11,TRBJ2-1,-,TGCGCCAGCAGCTCTTTCAATGAGCAGTTCTTC,CASSSFNEQFF
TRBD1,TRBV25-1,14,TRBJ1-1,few,TGTGCCAGCAGTGATGACAGGGGGGTTGATGAAGCTTTCTTT,CASSDDRGVDEAFF
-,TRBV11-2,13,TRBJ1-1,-,TGTGCCAGCAGCGTGGACAGGAACACTGAAGCTTTCTTT,CASSVDRNTEAFF
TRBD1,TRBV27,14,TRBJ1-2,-,TGTGCCAGCACCGCGGCCTACAGGGGCGCTGGCTACACCTTC,CASTAAYRGAGYTF
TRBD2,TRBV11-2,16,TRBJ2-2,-,TGTGCCAGCAGCTTAACAGCGGGGGGGCCATCCGGGGAGCTGTTTTTT,CASSLTAGGPSGELFF
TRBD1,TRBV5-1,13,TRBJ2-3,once,TGCGCCAGCAGCCGGACAGGGACAGATACGCAGTATTTT,CASSRTGTDTQYF
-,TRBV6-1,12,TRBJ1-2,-,TGTGCCAGCGGCTCCGGGGGCTATGGCTACACCTTC,CASGSGGYGYTF